This record looks at one T cell receptor (beta chain) sequence and its context. In the original analysis: Amplification with reference gene primers provided the estimates of nucleated cell counts. The method was immunoSEQ multiplex PCR; TCRdb's version includes in-frame clones alone and lacks a portion of them. That table gives V, J and clone size, and the DNA gave D and trimming. Seen here are about 180,000 clones, 70% to 90% observed once, and the top ten hold approximately 10%. This sample was included in a study of blood T cell repertoires in COVID-19. Whole-study context: Acute-phase and convalescent COVID-19 samples originated in the United States, Italy and Spain. PBMCs, B-cell-depleted T cells, or T cells provided the cDNA or gDNA that made up the material.

The germline gives CDR1 SEHNR, CDR2 FQNEAQ (reference sequence). Trimming took 5 bases from V and 5 from J, leaving 19 bases between them. The CDR3 contains 15 residues. Sequences were obtained from peripheral blood. The chain combines TRBV7-9 with TRBJ2-7, with D unclear. This TCR was sampled from a human donor with active or convalescent COVID-19. The donor label of this sample is uncertain. CDR3 loop: CASSRSNSRLNEQYF. As DNA, the CDR3 is TGTGCCAGCAGCCGATCTAACTCCCGACTTAACGAGCAGTACTTC.